Given below is one TCR beta chain in context. This entry is derived from a study of T cell responses to AZD1222 COVID-19 vaccine. TCRdb's table, derived via immunoSEQ multiplex PCR, lists solely in-frame clones and lacks some. The sample records some 180,000 clones, about 93% being singletons. The germline V gene has CDR1 SGHRS and CDR2 YFSETQ. The germline V and J ends were trimmed by 3 bases and 3 bases, with 10 bases remaining between them. This CDR3 comprises 13 residues. The TCR originated in an adult who received the AZD1222 COVID-19 vaccine. The rearrangement links TRBV5-1 to TRBJ2-7; D could derive from TRBD1 or TRBD2 (5 bases each). The sequences come from peripheral blood, collected 28 days after the second AZD1222 dose. The CDR3 sequence: CASSSGTHYEQYF. The DNA for the CDR3 is TGCGCCAGCAGCTCGGGGACCCACTACGAGCAGTACTTC.